Described below is a single T cell receptor beta chain sequence and its context. The V gene lost 3 bases and the J gene lost 5 bases, with 14 bases spanning the gap. Germline CDR1 MNHEY, CDR2 SMNVEV (reference sequence). The CDR3 spans 15 residues. The authors' processing: Scientists estimated how many nucleated cells there were by amplifying reference gene primers. Libraries were prepared by immunoSEQ multiplex PCR; TCRdb keeps only in-frame clonotypes and omits some of them. The V and J calls and clone size are taken from that table; D and trimming were inferred from the DNA. Among approximately 250,000 clones listed, around 88% were seen once. This record belongs to a study of blood T cell repertoires in COVID-19. Study-level information: Collection of acute and convalescent COVID-19 samples took place in the United States, Italy and Spain. PBMCs, B-cell-depleted T cells, or T cells were the source of the cDNA or gDNA that made up the material.

The rearrangement uses TRBV27 and TRBJ2-1; D is possibly TRBD1 (7 bases). The source material was PBMCs or T cells enriched from blood (not recorded which). The sequence came from a woman aged 40 to 50 with acute COVID-19. CDR3 in DNA: TGTGCCAGCAGTTTCGCAGGGGGGAGTAACAATGAGCAGTTCTTC. Its protein product is CASSFAGGSNNEQFF.